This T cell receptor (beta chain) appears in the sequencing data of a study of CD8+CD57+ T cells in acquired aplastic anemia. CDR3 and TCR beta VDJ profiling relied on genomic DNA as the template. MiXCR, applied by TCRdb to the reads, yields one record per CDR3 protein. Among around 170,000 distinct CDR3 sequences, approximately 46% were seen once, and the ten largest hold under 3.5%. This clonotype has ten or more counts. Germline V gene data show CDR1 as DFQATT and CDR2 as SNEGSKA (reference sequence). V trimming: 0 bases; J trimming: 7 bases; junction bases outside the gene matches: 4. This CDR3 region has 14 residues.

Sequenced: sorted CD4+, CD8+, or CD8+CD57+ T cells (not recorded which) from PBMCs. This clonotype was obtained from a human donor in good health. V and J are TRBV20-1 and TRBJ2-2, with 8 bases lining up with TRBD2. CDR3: CSAREPGGLGELFF. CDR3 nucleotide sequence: TGCAGTGCTAGAGAGCCGGGAGGGCTCGGGGAGCTGTTTTTT.